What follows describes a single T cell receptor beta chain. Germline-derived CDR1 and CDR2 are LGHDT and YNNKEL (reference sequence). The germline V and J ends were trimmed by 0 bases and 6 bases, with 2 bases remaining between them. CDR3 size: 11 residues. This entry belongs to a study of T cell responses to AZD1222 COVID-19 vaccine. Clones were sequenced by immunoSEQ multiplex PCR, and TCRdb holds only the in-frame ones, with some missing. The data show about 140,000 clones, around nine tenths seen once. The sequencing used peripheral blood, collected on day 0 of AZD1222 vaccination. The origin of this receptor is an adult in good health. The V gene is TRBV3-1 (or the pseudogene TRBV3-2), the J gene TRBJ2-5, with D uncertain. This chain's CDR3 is CASSQEQTQYF. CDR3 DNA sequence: TGTGCCAGCAGCCAAGAGCAGACCCAGTACTTC.